What follows is one T cell receptor beta chain and its context. The source of the sample is a study of blood T cell repertoires in COVID-19. Study at large: Sample material is recorded as cDNA or gDNA derived from T cells, B-cell-depleted T cells, or PBMCs.

Clones were read by immunoSEQ multiplex PCR, and TCRdb kept only the in-frame ones, dropping some. The sample lists about 99,000 clones, roughly 84% occurring once. This CDR3 is 18 amino acids long. The trim removed 4 bases at V and 7 bases at J, leaving 17 bases unmatched. CDR1 and CDR2 (germline): SGHDT, YYEEEE. This receptor was taken from a human donor in a cohort sampled during active COVID-19. Sequencing used peripheral blood. The genes are TRBV5-6 and TRBJ2-5; 12 bases agree with TRBD1. Written as DNA, the CDR3 is TGTGCCAGCAGCGAGGGGACAGGGGGCGAATTCCTTTCTGGGACCCAGTACTTC. Translated: CASSEGTGGEFLSGTQYF.